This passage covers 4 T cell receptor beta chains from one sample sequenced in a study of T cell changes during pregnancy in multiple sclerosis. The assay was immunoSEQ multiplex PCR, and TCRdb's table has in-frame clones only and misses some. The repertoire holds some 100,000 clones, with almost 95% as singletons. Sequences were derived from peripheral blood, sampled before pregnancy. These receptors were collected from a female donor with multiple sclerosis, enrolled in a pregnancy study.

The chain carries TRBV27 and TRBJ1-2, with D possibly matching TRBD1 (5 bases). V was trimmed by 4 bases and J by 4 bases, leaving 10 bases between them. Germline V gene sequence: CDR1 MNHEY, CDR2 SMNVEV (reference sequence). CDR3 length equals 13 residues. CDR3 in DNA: TGTGCCAGCAGTTCGGAGGGGATCTATGGCTACACCTTC. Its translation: CASSSEGIYGYTF.

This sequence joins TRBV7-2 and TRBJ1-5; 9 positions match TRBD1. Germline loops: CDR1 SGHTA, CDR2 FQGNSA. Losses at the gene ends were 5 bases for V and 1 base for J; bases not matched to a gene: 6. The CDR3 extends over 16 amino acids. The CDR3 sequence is CASSKTGGGSNQPQHF. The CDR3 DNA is TGTGCCAGCAGCAAAACAGGGGGCGGAAGCAATCAGCCCCAGCATTTT.

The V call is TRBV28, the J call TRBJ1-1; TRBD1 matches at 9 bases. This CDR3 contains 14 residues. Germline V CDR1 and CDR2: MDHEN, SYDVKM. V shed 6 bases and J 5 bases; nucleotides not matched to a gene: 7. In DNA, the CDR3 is TGTGCCAGCAGGCGGGACAGGGAAAGAACTGAAGCTTTCTTT. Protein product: CASRRDRERTEAFF. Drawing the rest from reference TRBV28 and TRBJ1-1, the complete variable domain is DVKVTQSSRYLVKRTGEKVFLECVQDMDHENMFWYRQDPGLGLRLIYFSYDVKMKEKGDIPEGYSVSREKKERFSLILESASTNQTSMYLCASRRDRERTEAFFGQGTRLTVV.

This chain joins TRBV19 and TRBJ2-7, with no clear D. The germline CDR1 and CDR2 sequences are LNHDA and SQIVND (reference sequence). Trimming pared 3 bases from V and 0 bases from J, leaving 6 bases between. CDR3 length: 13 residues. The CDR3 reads CASSMPNSYEQYF. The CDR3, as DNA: TGTGCCAGTAGTATGCCTAACTCCTACGAGCAGTACTTC.